A selection of T cell receptor beta chains follows, all from one sample in a study of blood T cell repertoires in COVID-19. Generated by immunoSEQ multiplex PCR, the TCRdb table keeps only in-frame clones and is missing some. The table shows about 260,000 clones, with about 88% occurring only once. Sequenced material: peripheral blood. These receptors were collected from a woman between 25 and 40 years old with COVID-19, enrolled during active disease. CDR3s include the opening cysteine and the closing phenylalanine or tryptophan. Each record gives: J gene, clone size, V gene, D gene, CDR3 protein, CDR3 DNA. A D gene is named only where the DNA matches it firmly. Expanded clones are given a class, and other clones once, few, many or no size at all.

>TRBJ1-1|-|TRBV6-5|-
CASITGRDTEAFF
TGTGCCAGCATCACAGGGAGGGACACTGAAGCTTTCTTT
>TRBJ2-3|-|TRBV4-3|-
CASSLRGQATQYF
TGCGCCAGCAGCCTGCGGGGGCAAGCTACGCAGTATTTT
>TRBJ1-2|-|TRBV9|-
CASSVASGYGYTF
TGTGCCAGCAGCGTAGCCTCCGGCTATGGCTACACCTTC
>TRBJ2-2|-|TRBV5-4|TRBD1
CASSSASSRGPTNTGELFF
TGTGCCAGCAGCTCGGCAAGCTCAAGGGGGCCTACGAACACCGGGGAGCTGTTTTTT
>TRBJ2-3|-|TRBV24-1|TRBD2
CATSDLAGGDTDTQYF
TGTGCCACCAGTGATCTAGCGGGAGGGGACACAGATACGCAGTATTTT
>TRBJ2-5|-|TRBV6-6|TRBD1
CASSPTPDRRKETQYF
TGTGCCAGCAGCCCCACCCCGGACAGGAGAAAAGAGACCCAGTACTTC
>TRBJ1-5|few|TRBV21-1|-
CASRFREVQGERTQPQHF
TGTGCCAGCAGATTTCGTGAGGTTCAGGGCGAACGGACTCAGCCCCAGCATTTT
>TRBJ2-7|-|TRBV3-1/TRBV3-2|-
CASSPGTSDDEQYF
TGTGCCAGCAGCCCCGGGACATCTGACGACGAGCAGTACTTC
>TRBJ2-3|-|TRBV5-6|-
CASALPGGGSTDTQYF
TGTGCCAGCGCTCTACCGGGGGGCGGTAGCACAGATACGCAGTATTTT
>TRBJ1-6|-|TRBV14|-
CASSQESSYNSPLHF
TGTGCCAGCAGCCAAGAGAGCTCCTATAATTCACCCCTCCACTTT
>TRBJ2-7|few|TRBV11-2|TRBD1
CATMGQEGEQYF
TGTGCCACTATGGGACAGGAGGGCGAGCAGTACTTC
>TRBJ2-2|-|TRBV5-1|TRBD1
CASFTRSGTANTGELFF
TGCGCCAGCTTTACCCGCTCCGGGACAGCGAACACCGGGGAGCTGTTTTTT
>TRBJ1-1|few|TRBV28|TRBD1
CATSGTANTEAFF
TGTGCCACCTCAGGGACAGCGAACACTGAAGCTTTCTTT
>TRBJ2-4|-|TRBV6-5|-
CASMGLAKNIQYF
TGTGCCAGCATGGGCTTAGCCAAAAACATTCAGTACTTC
>TRBJ2-5|-|TRBV29-1|-
CSVAVETQYF
TGCAGCGTTGCGGTGGAGACCCAGTACTTC
>TRBJ1-3|once|TRBV2|TRBD1
CASSERDRVRNTIYF
TGTGCCAGCAGCGAGCGGGACAGGGTGCGAAACACCATATATTTT
>TRBJ1-1|-|TRBV7-8|TRBD1
CASSVRDRDTEAFF
TGTGCCAGCAGCGTCCGGGACAGGGACACTGAAGCTTTCTTT
>TRBJ2-6|-|TRBV7-8|-
CASSLGVTLSGANVLTF
TGTGCCAGCAGCTTAGGAGTAACTCTCTCTGGGGCCAACGTCCTGACTTTC
>TRBJ2-5|-|TRBV7-8|-
CASSLPGGGETQYF
TGTGCCAGCAGCTTACCCGGGGGTGGTGAGACCCAGTACTTC
>TRBJ2-1|-|TRBV19|-
CASSIGAGLEQFF
TGTGCCAGTAGTATAGGGGCCGGACTTGAGCAGTTCTTC
>TRBJ2-7|-|TRBV6-4|TRBD2
CASSERTSGTYEQYF
TGTGCCAGCAGTGAAAGGACTAGCGGGACCTACGAGCAGTACTTC
>TRBJ2-3|-|TRBV6-5|-
CASSNTGFITDTQYF
TGTGCCAGCAGTAACACAGGGTTTATCACAGATACGCAGTATTTT
>TRBJ1-1|-|TRBV7-9|-
CASSFYRNTEAFF
TGTGCCAGCAGCTTCTACAGGAACACTGAAGCTTTCTTT
>TRBJ2-7|-|TRBV5-1|TRBD1
CASSPWGQVTVLDEQYF
TGCGCCAGCAGCCCGTGGGGACAGGTAACCGTCTTGGACGAGCAGTACTTC
>TRBJ2-1|-|TRBV19|TRBD2
CASSIVGTSGSYNEQFF
TGTGCCAGTAGTATAGTCGGGACTAGCGGATCCTACAATGAGCAGTTCTTC
>TRBJ1-4|-|TRBV25-1|-
CASSEWAATNEKLFF
TGTGCCAGCAGTGAATGGGCAGCAACTAATGAAAAACTGTTTTTT
>TRBJ2-4|-|TRBV6-2/TRBV6-3|-
CASSYLGIKNIQYF
TGTGCCAGCAGTTACTTGGGCATCAAAAACATTCAGTACTTC
>TRBJ1-1|-|TRBV5-1|-
CASRRGQEGRRAFF
TGCGCCAGCAGGCGTGGGCAGGAGGGGCGACGAGCTTTCTTT
>TRBJ2-1|-|TRBV6-5|-
CASGAGIYNEQFF
TGTGCCAGCGGAGCGGGTATCTACAATGAGCAGTTCTTC
>TRBJ2-3|-|TRBV10-3|TRBD1
CAIRGDRGADTQYF
TGTGCCATCAGGGGGGACAGGGGGGCAGATACGCAGTATTTT
>TRBJ2-5|-|TRBV7-7|-
CASSLAFSGQETQYF
TGTGCTAGCAGCTTAGCGTTTAGCGGACAAGAGACCCAGTACTTC
>TRBJ2-2|-|TRBV28|-
CAHKGFGELFF
TGTGCCCACAAGGGGTTCGGGGAGCTGTTTTTT
>TRBJ2-5|once|TRBV30|-
CAWSSLRGGETQYF
TGTGCCTGGAGTTCCCTCAGGGGAGGGGAGACCCAGTACTTC
>TRBJ2-7|-|TRBV6-5|TRBD2
CASSLTSASSYEQYF
TGTGCCAGCAGTTTGACTAGCGCTAGCTCCTACGAGCAGTACTTC
>TRBJ1-1|-|TRBV28|-
CASSFGRNTEAFF
TGTGCCAGCAGTTTTGGCAGGAACACTGAAGCTTTCTTT
>TRBJ2-7|once|TRBV30|TRBD2
CAWEAVSGRRNEQYF
TGTGCCTGGGAGGCGGTTAGCGGGAGGCGGAACGAGCAGTACTTC
>TRBJ2-1|few|TRBV7-3|TRBD2
CASSLTTSGRHNEQFF
TGTGCCAGCAGCTTAACGACTAGCGGGCGTCACAATGAGCAGTTCTTC
>TRBJ2-4|-|TRBV25-1|TRBD1
CASSEGQGNVLAKNIQYF
TGTGCCAGCAGTGAGGGACAGGGAAACGTACTAGCCAAAAACATTCAGTACTTC
>TRBJ1-2|once|TRBV2|-
CASTIGTTYGYTF
TGTGCCAGTACCATAGGGACAACCTATGGCTACACCTTC
>TRBJ2-5|-|TRBV5-1|-
CASSLDQETQYF
TGCGCCAGCAGCCTCGACCAAGAGACCCAGTACTTC
>TRBJ2-1|few|TRBV14|TRBD2
CASSHRLAKKENEQFF
TGTGCCAGCAGCCACCGACTAGCAAAAAAGGAGAATGAGCAGTTCTTC